Detailed here is one T cell receptor (beta chain). This entry belongs to a study of a mutant IDH1 vaccine in newly diagnosed glioma. Study in general: Earlier treatment was radiotherapy, temozolomide, or both, with most getting both.

The protocol was immunoSEQ multiplex PCR, while the TCRdb copy is restricted to in-frame clones and leaves out a portion. Among about 66,000 clones listed, just over 85% were seen once. Stated time point: baseline, week 1 (first vaccination visit). Stated treatment: pre-vaccination baseline after standard-of-care therapy. The length of the CDR3 is 13 residues. Germline V gene lookup returns CDR1 SGHNT and CDR2 YYREEE (reference sequence). Deletions cut 4 bases from V and 6 bases from J, with 13 bases between. The TCR originated in a man under 40 with glioma. The chain recombines TRBV5-4 with TRBJ1-1; unclear D gene. This material consisted of PBMCs, taken from a glioma patient treated with radiotherapy, temozolomide or both. The DNA of the CDR3 is TGTGCCAGCAGCCAAACAAGAGAAGCTGAAGCTTTCTTT. This gives the protein CASSQTREAEAFF.